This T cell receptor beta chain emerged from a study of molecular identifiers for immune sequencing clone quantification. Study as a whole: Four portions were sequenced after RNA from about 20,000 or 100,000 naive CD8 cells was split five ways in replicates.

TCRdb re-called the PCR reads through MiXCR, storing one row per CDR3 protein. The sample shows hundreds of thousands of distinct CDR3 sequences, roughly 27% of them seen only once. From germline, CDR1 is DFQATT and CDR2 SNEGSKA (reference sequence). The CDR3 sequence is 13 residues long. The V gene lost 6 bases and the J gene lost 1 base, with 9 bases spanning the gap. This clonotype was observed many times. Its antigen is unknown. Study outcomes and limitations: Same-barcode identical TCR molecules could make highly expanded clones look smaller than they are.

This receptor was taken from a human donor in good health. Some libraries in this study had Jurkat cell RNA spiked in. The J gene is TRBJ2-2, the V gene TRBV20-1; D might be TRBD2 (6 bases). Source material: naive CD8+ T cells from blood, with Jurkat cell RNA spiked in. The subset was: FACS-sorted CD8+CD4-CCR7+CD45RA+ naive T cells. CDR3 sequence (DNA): TGCAGTGCGAGGAGGGGGAACACCGGGGAGCTGTTTTTT. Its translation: CSARRGNTGELFF.